This entry lists 27 T cell receptor beta chains sequenced from one sample in a study of response to subunit inactivated influenza vaccine. MiXCR, applied by TCRdb to the RT-PCR reads, yields one record per CDR3 protein. Of over 400,000 distinct CDR3 sequences in the sample, roughly 13% are singletons; the top ten hold around 13%. The sequencing used PBMCs from blood, collected 45 days after vaccination. These receptors all stem from a man aged 50 to 60 who received an inactivated influenza vaccine.

This clonotype was found a few times. The CDR3 protein is CASSPTRTGALGYTF. The CDR3 DNA reads TGTGCCAGCAGCCCTACCCGGACAGGAGCTCTGGGCTACACCTTC. The chain joins TRBV28 to TRBJ1-2; TRBD1 matches at 7 bases. The CDR3 is 15 amino acids. Germline trimming cut 6 bases from V and 8 bases from J; bases unmatched to any gene: 15. Germline V gives CDR1 MDHEN, CDR2 SYDVKM.

The chain couples TRBV15 to TRBJ1-1; maybe TRBD1 (6 bases). CDR3 size: 15 residues. CDR1 and CDR2 from the germline V gene are LNHNV and YYDKDF (reference sequence). The germline V and J ends were trimmed by 0 bases and 4 bases, with 12 bases remaining between them. The CDR3 spells CATSRDRGPGTEAFF. CDR3 bases: TGTGCCACCAGCAGAGATCGGGGGCCGGGCACTGAAGCTTTCTTT.

This clonotype was seen ten or more times. This CDR3 is CSASGVLYEQYF. Written as DNA, the CDR3 is TGCAGTGCTAGTGGGGTTCTGTACGAGCAGTACTTC. The V and J genes are TRBV20-1 and TRBJ2-7; D is unresolved. The CDR3 consists of 12 residues. CDR1 DFQATT and CDR2 SNEGSKA come from the germline V gene (reference sequence). V lost 3 bases to trimming and J lost 4 bases, with 10 bases between them.

The chain couples TRBV28 to TRBJ2-1; TRBD2 matches at 7 bases. CDR3 length: 15 residues. Unmatched junction bases numbered 4, after V lost 2 bases and J lost 3 bases. Germline CDR1 and CDR2: MDHEN and SYDVKM. The CDR3 region is CASSLQREVYNEQFF. The CDR3 DNA reads TGTGCCAGCAGTTTACAGCGGGAAGTCTACAATGAGCAGTTCTTC.

The chain carries TRBV20-1 and TRBJ2-1; D remains ambiguous. The germline gives CDR1 DFQATT, CDR2 SNEGSKA (reference sequence). The CDR3 runs 14 residues. The germline V and J ends were trimmed by 2 bases and 0 bases, with 8 bases remaining between them. CDR3 residues: CSARNVGSYNEQFF. The DNA for the CDR3 is TGCAGTGCTAGAAACGTTGGCTCCTACAATGAGCAGTTCTTC.

This clonotype showed up just once. V usage is TRBV5-1 and J usage is TRBJ1-6; no firm D call. V was cut by 0 bases and J by 8 bases, with 6 bases left in between. CDR1 SGHRS and CDR2 YFSETQ come from the germline V gene. The CDR3 extends over 13 amino acids. CDR3 nucleotide sequence: TGCGCCAGCAGCTTGGCTCCTCATTCACCCCTCCACTTT. Its translation: CASSLAPHSPLHF.

This chain connects TRBV18 to TRBJ2-2; TRBD1 might be the D (5 bases). Trimming took 2 bases from V and 8 from J, leaving 15 bases between them. Germline-derived CDR1 and CDR2 are KGHSH and LQKENI. The CDR3 covers 15 residues. The DNA of the CDR3 is TGTGCCAGCTCACCAACTGGACACCTACAAGGGGAGCTGTTTTTT. This gives the protein CASSPTGHLQGELFF.

This sequence joins TRBV2 and TRBJ1-5; D is possibly TRBD1 (6 bases). CDR1 is SNHLY and CDR2 is FYNNEI in the germline V gene. The germline V and J ends were trimmed by 5 bases and 0 bases, with 17 bases remaining between them. The CDR3 sequence is 17 residues long. DNA of the CDR3: TGTGCCAGCAGTTTTGGGGGCAGGGGCTATAGCAATCAGCCCCAGCATTTT. Its protein product is CASSFGGRGYSNQPQHF.

In this sample, this clonotype turned up many times. The chain couples TRBV20-1 to TRBJ2-5; maybe TRBD2 (6 bases). The CDR3 is 15 residues long. Trimming left V 2 bases short and J 5 bases short, with 18 bases between. Per the germline V gene, CDR1 is DFQATT and CDR2 is SNEGSKA (reference sequence). CDR3 amino acids: CSARRWTISLETQYF. In DNA, the CDR3 is TGCAGTGCTAGACGATGGACTATCTCTCTGGAGACCCAGTACTTC.

This clonotype was found a few times. The CDR3 DNA follows: TGTGCCAGCAGGGGGGGTCGAGATCAAGAGACCCAGTACTTC. It codes for CASRGGRDQETQYF. The chain couples TRBV6-2 or TRBV6-3 to TRBJ2-5; TRBD2 is a possible D gene (6 bases). The CDR3 contains 14 residues. Trimming left V 6 bases short and J 2 bases short, with 13 bases between. CDR1 MNHEY and CDR2 SVGEGT come from the germline V gene.

This clonotype was observed a handful of times. The V call is TRBV7-2, the J call TRBJ2-7; 14 bases agree with TRBD2. The CDR3 covers 16 residues. Germline CDR1 SGHTA, CDR2 FQGNSA. V lost 5 bases, J lost 2 bases, and 5 bases stayed unmatched. CDR3 in DNA: TGTGCCAGCAGCCTGGGACTAGCGGGAGACGCCTACGAGCAGTACTTC. Translation gives CASSLGLAGDAYEQYF.

As to this clonotype: At one end, the junction sequence differs from germline, possibly due to a read error. The J gene is TRBJ2-3, the V gene TRBV5-1, with TRBD1 matching 8 bases. The V gene's germline CDR1 is SGHRS and CDR2 YFSETQ. This CDR3 comprises 15 residues. CDR3 DNA: TGCGCCAGCAGATTGGACAGGGCTAGGACAGATACGCAGTATTTT. Its protein is CASRLDRARTDTQYF.

A few counts support this clonotype. The gene calls are TRBV5-1 and TRBJ2-7; 10 bases map to TRBD2. This CDR3 has 16 amino acids. Germline trimming cut 1 base from V and 5 bases from J; bases unmatched to any gene: 9. The V gene's germline CDR1 is SGHRS and CDR2 YFSETQ. The chain's CDR3 is CASSLFLSGGADEQYF. As DNA, the CDR3 is TGCGCCAGCAGCTTGTTTCTCAGCGGGGGGGCGGACGAGCAGTACTTC.

The chain recombines TRBV5-1 with TRBJ2-5, with 7 bases lining up with TRBD1. After removal of 4 bases from V and 4 bases from J, the junction contained 4 bases not matched to a gene. The germline V gene encodes CDR1 SGHRS and CDR2 YFSETQ. CDR3 length: 13 residues. The CDR3 sequence is CASSKQGSETQYF. DNA of the CDR3: TGCGCCAGCAGCAAACAGGGGTCAGAGACCCAGTACTTC.

This clonotype appeared a few times. The chain has TRBV6-1 and TRBJ2-3, with a possible D match to TRBD1 (6 bases). In germline, CDR1 is MNHNS, CDR2 SASEGT. The CDR3 sequence is 15 residues long. Trimming shortened V by 5 bases and J by 1 base, and 13 bases separated the two germline ends. CDR3 in amino acids: CASSPLGQRTDTQYF. The CDR3 DNA is TGTGCCAGCAGTCCCCTTGGACAGCGCACAGATACGCAGTATTTT.

This clonotype was counted at least ten times. The chain has TRBV11-2 and TRBJ2-5; 13 bases are shared with TRBD2. This CDR3 contains 18 residues. Germline V gene lookup returns CDR1 SGHAT and CDR2 FQNNGV. The V gene end was trimmed by 1 base and the J gene end by 3 bases; junction bases not matched to a gene: 8. The CDR3 here is CASSLVGGGTSGKETQYF. The CDR3 DNA reads as TGTGCCAGCAGCTTAGTCGGAGGGGGGACTAGCGGGAAAGAGACCCAGTACTTC.

The rearrangement joins TRBV7-6 to TRBJ1-1; possible D gene TRBD1, 5 bases. The CDR3 runs 17 residues. Trimming cost V 2 bases and J 0 bases, with 16 bases left between them. Germline V gene data show CDR1 as SGHVS and CDR2 as FNYEAQ. The CDR3 spells CASSLTQQAYMNTEAFF. CDR3 coding DNA: TGTGCCAGCAGCTTAACGCAACAGGCATATATGAACACTGAAGCTTTCTTT.

The rearrangement joins TRBV12-3 or TRBV12-4 to TRBJ2-5; no clear D. This CDR3 comprises 11 residues. Trimming cost V 6 bases and J 6 bases, with 8 bases left between them. CDR3 DNA sequence: TGTGCCAGCAGCAGCAGAAAGACCCAGTACTTC. Its translation is CASSSRKTQYF.

This clonotype showed up just a few times. This chain links TRBV29-1 with TRBJ2-7, with D possibly being TRBD1 (5 bases). CDR3 length: 15 residues. Germline CDR1 is SQVTM and CDR2 is ANQGSEA. V was cut by 2 bases and J by 0 bases, with 14 bases left in between. CDR3 region: CSVEMWQGSSYEQYF. For the CDR3, the DNA is TGCAGCGTTGAAATGTGGCAGGGAAGCTCCTACGAGCAGTACTTC.

This clonotype was detected many times. The genes are TRBV10-3 and TRBJ2-7; 12 bases agree with TRBD2. Trimming cost V 10 bases and J 5 bases; bases outside gene matches: 9. The length of the CDR3 is 14 residues. The germline gives CDR1 ENHRY, CDR2 SYGVKD. DNA of the CDR3: TGTGCCACGAATCTAGCGGGAGGGTCCCACGAGCAGTACTTC. It encodes CATNLAGGSHEQYF.

V usage is TRBV6-2 or TRBV6-3 and J usage is TRBJ2-1, with no clear D. The CDR3 runs 13 residues. Germline-derived CDR1 and CDR2 are MNHEY and SVGEGT. V lost 1 base, J lost 5 bases, and 6 bases lay in between. Here the CDR3 reads CASSYLRNNEQFF. CDR3 DNA: TGTGCCAGCAGTTACTTAAGAAACAATGAGCAGTTCTTC.

This clonotype has a count of ten or more. This rearrangement joins TRBV12-3 or TRBV12-4 to TRBJ2-7; D remains unclear. The CDR3 runs 15 residues. The V end lost 6 bases, the J end lost 2 bases, and 17 bases lay between the germline ends. This CDR3 reads CASRTTGPRAYEQYF. CDR3 in DNA: TGTGCCAGCAGAACCACCGGACCCCGAGCCTACGAGCAGTACTTC.

In this sample, this clonotype turned up a few times. This chain links TRBV3-1 with TRBJ2-1; 11 bases agree with TRBD2. Unmatched junction bases numbered 11, after V lost 1 base and J lost 6 bases. The CDR3 is 18 amino acids. Germline V gene data show CDR1 as LGHDT and CDR2 as YNNKEL (reference sequence). The CDR3 loop is CASSQALAGEPWSNEQFF. DNA of the CDR3: TGTGCCAGCAGCCAAGCACTAGCGGGGGAACCATGGAGCAATGAGCAGTTCTTC.

This clonotype was seen repeatedly, ten times or more. The chain couples TRBV5-1 to TRBJ2-5, with 8 bases that match TRBD2. CDR1 and CDR2 from the germline V gene are SGHRS and YFSETQ. With 0 bases clipped from V and 5 bases from J, the junction kept 6 bases outside the gene matches. This CDR3 spans 15 amino acids. This chain's CDR3 is CASSLAAGVGETQYF. The CDR3, as DNA: TGCGCCAGCAGCTTGGCAGCGGGAGTAGGGGAGACCCAGTACTTC.

This clonotype was seen many times. The chain recombines TRBV12-3 or TRBV12-4 with TRBJ2-6, with D possibly matching TRBD1 (6 bases). The V gene lost 6 bases and the J gene lost 2 bases, with 11 bases spanning the gap. The CDR3 covers 15 residues. For the CDR3, the DNA is TGTGCCAGCAGCAAACAGGGTACTGGGGCCAACGTCCTGACTTTC. This codes for CASSKQGTGANVLTF.

In its sample, this clonotype was seen a few times. The gene calls are TRBV5-1 and TRBJ2-5; 8 bases match TRBD2. The germline gives CDR1 SGHRS, CDR2 YFSETQ. V shed 4 bases, J shed 1 base, and the junction held 6 bases outside the gene matches. The CDR3 is 15 amino acids. The CDR3 loop is CASSLLSGTQETQYF. The CDR3 DNA is TGCGCCAGCAGCCTACTTAGCGGGACCCAAGAGACCCAGTACTTC.

This chain joins TRBV5-1 and TRBJ2-6; D gene unclear. Germline lookup yields CDR1 SGHRS and CDR2 YFSETQ. The CDR3 sequence is 14 residues long. Trimming removed 3 bases at V and 4 bases at J, with 8 bases between. CDR3 amino acids: CASSSRPGANVLTF. CDR3 DNA: TGCGCCAGCAGCTCCCGGCCAGGGGCCAACGTCCTGACTTTC.